This paragraph covers one T cell receptor beta chain sequence. Trimming stripped 4 bases from V and 2 bases from J, with 12 bases between. The CDR3 covers 14 residues. CDR1 and CDR2 from the germline V gene are MNHEY and SVGAGI. Data came from immunoSEQ multiplex PCR; TCRdb stores just in-frame clones and leaves some out. The sample carries roughly 1.4 million clones, roughly 98.5% recorded once. The source of the sample is a study of shared clonotypes between healthy human individuals. The J gene is TRBJ2-7, the V gene TRBV6-5; no definite D call. The sample taken for sequencing was naive CD4+ T cells sorted from blood. This sample's subset: CD45RA+ positively selected. The receptor was derived from a man under 40 in good health. For the CDR3, the DNA is TGTGCCAGCAGTTTAACCGAGTTGGCCTACGAGCAGTACTTC. As protein: CASSLTELAYEQYF.